This T cell receptor beta chain was sequenced for a study of blood T cell repertoires in COVID-19. Looked up from germline, CDR1 is SGHAT and CDR2 is FQNNGV. V lost 4 bases and J 4 bases, leaving 8 bases between the germline ends. This CDR3 region has 13 residues. Cohort allocation depended upon clinical history that participants reported. Generated by immunoSEQ multiplex PCR, the TCRdb table keeps only in-frame clones and is missing some. The table lists about 260,000 clones, 86% of them singletons. The clonotype was recovered from a woman aged 45-65 years who had recovered from COVID-19. Input material: PBMCs or T cells enriched from blood (not recorded which). The V call is TRBV11-2, the J call TRBJ1-3; the D is unclear. CDR3 protein: CASSSGLGNTIYF. The CDR3 DNA sequence: TGTGCCAGCAGCTCTGGACTGGGAAACACCATATATTTT. Full variable domain (outside the CDR3, taken from reference TRBV11-2 and TRBJ1-3): EAGVAQSPRYKIIEKRQSVAFWCNPISGHATLYWYQQILGQGPKLLIQFQNNGVVDDSQLPKDRFSAERLKGVDSTLKIQPAKLEDSAVYLCASSSGLGNTIYFGEGSWLTVV.